A single sample is the source of the 18 T cell receptor beta chains below, sequenced in a study of CD8+ T cells in alopecia areata. cDNA serving as the sequencing template came from extracted, reverse transcribed RNA. Assay used: immunoSEQ multiplex PCR; TCRdb lists only in-frame clones, some missing. Of about 23,000 clones in the sample, approximately 52% were seen once. What was sequenced was NKG2D-high CD8+ T cells sorted from blood. These receptors were obtained from a human donor with alopecia areata.

This clone was seen a handful of times. The chain is built from TRBV11-3 and TRBJ2-1; 8 bases are a match to TRBD1. CDR1 and CDR2 from the germline V gene are SGHNT and YENEEA. The CDR3 runs 15 residues. V was pared by 1 base and J by 7 bases, with 6 bases of the junction left unmatched. The CDR3 sequence: CASSLVQGAMNEQFF. CDR3 in DNA: TGTGCCAGCAGCTTAGTGCAGGGGGCAATGAATGAGCAGTTCTTC. Together with reference TRBV11-3 and TRBJ2-1, the CDR3 gives the full variable domain: EAGVVQSPRYKIIEKKQPVAFWCNPISGHNTLYWYLQNLGQGPELLIRYENEEAVDDSQLPKDRFSAERLKGVDSTLKIQPAELGDSAVYLCASSLVQGAMNEQFFGPGTRLTVL.

V usage is TRBV28 and J usage is TRBJ1-1; 9 bases map to TRBD1. CDR3 size: 12 residues. Trimming cost V 4 bases and J 7 bases; bases outside gene matches: 1. Germline-derived CDR1 and CDR2 are MDHEN and SYDVKM. The DNA for the CDR3 is TGTGCCAGCAGTTGGGGACAGGGTGAAGCTTTCTTT. Its translation: CASSWGQGEAFF.

The chain links TRBV27 to TRBJ2-1, with D possibly being TRBD2 (6 bases). With 10 bases removed from V and 2 bases from J, the gap between germline ends came to 9 bases. The germline V gene has CDR1 MNHEY and CDR2 SMNVEV (reference sequence). The CDR3 length is 12 residues. In DNA form, the CDR3 reads TGTGCCACCGGAGGGCCCTACAATGAGCAGTTCTTC. This translates into CATGGPYNEQFF.

About this clone: At the DNA level, this CDR3 is encoded by other sequences in the same sample as well. V gene TRBV6-5 combines with J gene TRBJ2-7, with no clear D. The CDR3 covers 13 residues. Trimming removed 0 bases from V and 4 bases from J, with 7 bases in between. Germline V gene data show CDR1 as MNHEY and CDR2 as SVGAGI. CDR3 in DNA: TGTGCCAGCAGTTACTCGAGCAAGTACGAGCAGTACTTC. This gives the protein CASSYSSKYEQYF.

This clone has a handful of counts. This sequence joins TRBV5-6 and TRBJ2-7, with D maybe TRBD1 (5 bases). The CDR3 has 14 amino acids. Germline CDR1 SGHDT, CDR2 YYEEEE. V was clipped by 3 bases and J by 10 bases, with 20 bases between them. The CDR3 loop reads CASSSLGQGKDQYF. The CDR3 DNA sequence: TGTGCCAGCAGCTCCTTAGGGCAGGGTAAGGACCAGTACTTC.

The chain joins TRBV10-2 to TRBJ2-7, with 7 positions matching TRBD2. CDR1 and CDR2 from the germline V gene are WSHSY and SAAADI. There are 13 residues in the CDR3. Unmatched junction bases numbered 8, after V lost 9 bases and J lost 3 bases. The CDR3 loop is CASRTSLIYEQYF. CDR3 in DNA: TGCGCCAGTAGGACTAGTCTTATCTACGAGCAGTACTTC.

This clone has a handful of counts. This rearrangement joins TRBV5-1 to TRBJ1-4; no definite D call. The germline V gene encodes CDR1 SGHRS and CDR2 YFSETQ. The V gene lost 4 bases and the J gene lost 0 bases, with 7 bases spanning the gap. CDR3 length: 14 amino acids. The CDR3 reads CASSLETTNEKLFF. The CDR3 DNA is TGCGCCAGCAGCCTTGAAACAACTAATGAAAAACTGTTTTTT.

This rearrangement joins TRBV27 to TRBJ1-1, with TRBD1 as a possible D gene (5 bases). The CDR3 is made up of 15 amino acids. Germline-derived CDR1 and CDR2 are MNHEY and SMNVEV (reference sequence). V shed 6 bases and J shed 0 bases, with 14 bases lying between them. The CDR3 sequence is CASSKAGPLNTEAFF. The CDR3 region has the DNA TGTGCCAGCAGCAAGGCAGGGCCCTTGAACACTGAAGCTTTCTTT.

The chain carries TRBV7-6 and TRBJ2-7; D remains unclear. This CDR3 is built from 12 residues. Trimming stripped 4 bases from V and 9 bases from J, with 13 bases between. Germline loops: CDR1 SGHVS, CDR2 FNYEAQ. CDR3 sequence reads: CASSYPGLRQYF. The CDR3 nucleotides read TGTGCCAGCAGCTACCCTGGGCTTAGGCAGTACTTC.

The rearrangement uses TRBV30 and TRBJ2-2; 7 positions match TRBD2. The germline V gene has CDR1 GTSNPN and CDR2 SVGIG (reference sequence). The V segment lost 4 bases and the J segment 4 bases; nucleotides outside the gene matches: 6. The CDR3 length is 14 residues. The CDR3 DNA sequence: TGTGCCTGGATGGCGGGAGAAGGCACCGGGGAGCTGTTTTTT. This encodes CAWMAGEGTGELFF.

The chain recombines TRBV6-5 with TRBJ2-7; the D is unclear. CDR3 length: 14 amino acids. Deletions cut 6 bases from V and 3 bases from J, with 15 bases between. Germline CDR1 and CDR2: MNHEY and SVGAGI. DNA for the CDR3: TGTGCCAGCAGGGGCCTGCAGCCCAACTACGAGCAGTACTTC. Translated: CASRGLQPNYEQYF.

V gene TRBV9 combines with J gene TRBJ1-5; TRBD1 agrees at 7 bases. The CDR3 totals 14 residues. CDR1 and CDR2 from the germline V gene are SGDLS and YYNGEE. After removal of 3 bases from V and 6 bases from J, the junction contained 6 bases not matched to a gene. CDR3 in amino acids: CASSEDRAGQPQHF. The CDR3 DNA is TGTGCCAGCAGCGAAGACAGGGCCGGTCAGCCCCAGCATTTT.

The table lists this clone with a few counts. Relative to the germline gene, one junction end is altered; a read error may explain this. The V and J genes are TRBV5-1 and TRBJ2-7, with TRBD2 matching over 13 bases. The CDR3 covers 14 residues. CDR1 is SGHRS, CDR2 YFSETQ, per germline. This CDR3 is CASIGLAGDYEQYF. The CDR3 nucleotides read TGTGCCAGCATTGGACTAGCGGGAGATTACGAGCAGTACTTC. Supplemented by reference TRBV5-1 and TRBJ2-7, the full variable domain reads KAGVTQTPRYLIKTRGQQVTLSCSPISGHRSVSWYQQTPGQGLQFLFEYFSETQRNKGNFPGRFSGRQFSNSRSEMNVSTLELGDSALYLCASIGLAGDYEQYFGPGTRLTVT.

This clone showed up just a few times. This chain joins TRBV5-1 and TRBJ2-2; D is undetermined. Between the trimmed V and J ends, which lost 0 bases and 5 bases, there was a span of 11 bases. CDR1 is SGHRS, CDR2 YFSETQ, per germline. The CDR3 spans 15 residues. The CDR3 here is CASSLARVRTGELFF. Here the CDR3 DNA reads TGCGCCAGCAGCTTGGCCCGGGTGCGGACCGGGGAGCTGTTTTTT.

V usage is TRBV7-3 and J usage is TRBJ2-1; 7 nucleotides line up with TRBD1. With V trimmed by 4 bases and J by 8 bases, 20 bases remained unmatched. The CDR3 length is 18 residues. The germline V gene has CDR1 SGHTA and CDR2 FQGTGA. The CDR3 DNA is TGTGCCAGCAGCTACTCAGGGCATACAGGGGTTTATCGTGATGAGCAGTTCTTC. It codes for CASSYSGHTGVYRDEQFF.

The chain recombines TRBV5-4 with TRBJ1-2; D is ambiguous. Germline CDR1 is SGHNT and CDR2 is YYREEE (reference sequence). V gave up 1 base and J gave up 3 bases, with 4 bases separating them. CDR3 length: 12 amino acids. Here the CDR3 reads CASSLTDYGYTF. The DNA for the CDR3 is TGTGCCAGCAGCTTGACGGACTATGGCTACACCTTC.

The rearrangement uses TRBV2 and TRBJ2-7; D remains unclear. The V end was cut by 1 base, the J end by 4 bases, with 14 bases between. Germline V gives CDR1 SNHLY, CDR2 FYNNEI. The CDR3 loop spans 15 amino acids. DNA of the CDR3: TGTGCCAGCAGTGAAGATTTCACAGAATATTACGAGCAGTACTTC. The encoded protein is CASSEDFTEYYEQYF.

The genes are TRBV5-6 and TRBJ1-3; D remains ambiguous. V was trimmed by 1 base and J by 0 bases, leaving 11 bases between them. Looked up from germline, CDR1 is SGHDT and CDR2 is YYEEEE. This CDR3 has 16 amino acids. The CDR3 DNA is TGTGCCAGCAGCTTGACAGATTATACCTCTGGAAACACCATATATTTT. Its protein is CASSLTDYTSGNTIYF.